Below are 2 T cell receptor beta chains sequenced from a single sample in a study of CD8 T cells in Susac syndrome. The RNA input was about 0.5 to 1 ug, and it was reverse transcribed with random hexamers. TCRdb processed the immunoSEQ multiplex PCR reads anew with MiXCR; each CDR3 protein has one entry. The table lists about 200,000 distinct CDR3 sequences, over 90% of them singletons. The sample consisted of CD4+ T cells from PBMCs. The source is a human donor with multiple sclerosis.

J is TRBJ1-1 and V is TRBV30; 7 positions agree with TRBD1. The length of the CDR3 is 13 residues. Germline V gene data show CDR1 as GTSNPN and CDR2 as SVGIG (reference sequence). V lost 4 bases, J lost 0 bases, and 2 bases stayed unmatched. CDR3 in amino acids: CAWNRGMNTEAFF. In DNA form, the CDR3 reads TGTGCCTGGAACAGGGGAATGAACACTGAAGCTTTCTTT.

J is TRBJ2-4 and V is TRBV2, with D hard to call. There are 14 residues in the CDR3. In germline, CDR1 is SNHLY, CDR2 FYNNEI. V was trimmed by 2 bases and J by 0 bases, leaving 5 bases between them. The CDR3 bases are TGTGCCAGCAGTGAATCTCTAGCCAAAAACATTCAGTACTTC. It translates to CASSESLAKNIQYF. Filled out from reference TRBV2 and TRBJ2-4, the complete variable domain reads EPEVTQTPSHQVTQMGQEVILRCVPISNHLYFYWYRQILGQKVEFLVSFYNNEISEKSEIFDDQFSVERPDGSNFTLKIRSTKLEDSAMYFCASSESLAKNIQYFGAGTRLSVL.